Presented here are 17 T cell receptor beta chains from one specimen sequenced in a study of cytomegalovirus exposure and HLA in healthy donors. 60 Vbeta and 13 Jbeta primers were used in PCR. Sequencing was performed with immunoSEQ multiplex PCR; in TCRdb, only in-frame clones are kept and a portion is missing. This repertoire includes about 200,000 clones. Sequenced input: PBMCs. The source of these receptors is a girl aged 2 to 10 in good health and CMV-seropositive.

The chain carries TRBV7-9 and TRBJ1-2; 7 bases map to TRBD1. The CDR3 is made up of 19 amino acids. V lost 1 base, J lost 4 bases, and 18 bases stayed unmatched. From germline, CDR1 is SEHNR and CDR2 FQNEAQ (reference sequence). The CDR3 protein is CASSLEDPPTGWDTYGYTF. The CDR3 nucleotides read TGTGCCAGCAGCTTAGAGGACCCACCGACAGGGTGGGATACCTATGGCTACACCTTC.

The chain is built from TRBV27 and TRBJ1-2; no definite D call. This CDR3 has 12 residues. Germline-derived CDR1 and CDR2 are MNHEY and SMNVEV (reference sequence). The V and J ends lost 8 bases and 4 bases respectively, with 11 bases between them. The CDR3 region has the DNA TGTGCCAGCCGAGGAGGGATCTATGGCTACACCTTC. Its protein is CASRGGIYGYTF.

The chain is built from TRBV15 and TRBJ1-1; D gene unclear. The CDR3 is 20 residues long. V lost 9 bases and J lost 1, with 33 bases in between. Germline V CDR1 and CDR2: LNHNV, YYDKDF (reference sequence). CDR3 bases: TGTGCCACTCGGTCCGGCCTGGAGAATGCTTTAGAGACGGGGAACACTGAAGCTTTCTTT. Translating it yields CATRSGLENALETGNTEAFF.

V and J are TRBV4-1 and TRBJ2-1; 7 nucleotides line up with TRBD1. This CDR3 spans 13 amino acids. Germline V lookup: CDR1 MGHRA, CDR2 YSYEKL. The V gene end was trimmed by 5 bases and the J gene end by 9 bases; junction bases not matched to a gene: 7. For the CDR3, the DNA is TGCGCCAGCAGCTCCCGACAGGGTCTTGAGCAGTTCTTC. This sequence encodes CASSSRQGLEQFF.

V and J are TRBV4-2 and TRBJ1-5, with 7 bases lining up with TRBD1. CDR3 length: 16 amino acids. J gave up 0 bases and V 5 bases, and 7 bases lay outside the gene matches. The germline V gene encodes CDR1 LGHNA and CDR2 YNFKEQ. CDR3 DNA: TGTGCCAGCAGCTTTACCGGGACAGATAGCAATCAGCCCCAGCATTTT. This codes for CASSFTGTDSNQPQHF.

V is TRBV28 and J is TRBJ1-5; a weak D match, TRBD1 (5 bases). The V and J ends lost 7 bases and 1 base respectively, with 20 bases between them. CDR3 length equals 17 residues. Germline loops: CDR1 MDHEN, CDR2 SYDVKM. This chain's CDR3 is CASTLIGVGQSNQPQHF. The CDR3 DNA reads as TGTGCCAGCACCCTAATCGGTGTGGGGCAGAGCAATCAGCCCCAGCATTTT.

V and J are TRBV28 and TRBJ2-5; the match to TRBD2 covers 14 bases. There are 19 residues in the CDR3. Germline V lookup: CDR1 MDHEN, CDR2 SYDVKM. Trimming removed 1 base from V and 2 bases from J; junction bases left unmatched: 9. CDR3 protein: CASSLLPGLAGEWQETQYF. The CDR3 region has the DNA TGTGCCAGCAGTTTATTACCGGGACTAGCGGGAGAGTGGCAAGAGACCCAGTACTTC.

This chain joins TRBV5-5 and TRBJ2-7, with a tentative D call TRBD1 (6 bases). V dropped 2 bases and J dropped 3 bases, with 15 bases sitting between them. The CDR3 is 15 amino acids. Germline CDR1 and CDR2: SGHKS and YYEKEE (reference sequence). The CDR3 nucleotides read TGTGCCAGCAGCTTAGTGGCAGGGGCTAACTACGAGCAGTACTTC. This translates into CASSLVAGANYEQYF.

This chain links TRBV28 with TRBJ1-5; 8 bases map to TRBD1. V shed 5 bases, J shed 4 bases, and the junction held 16 bases outside the gene matches. Germline CDR1 and CDR2: MDHEN and SYDVKM. This CDR3 comprises 18 residues. CDR3 coding DNA: TGTGCCAGCAGTCTCACCGGGACAGGTTGGATCCGGAATCAGCCCCAGCATTTT. It specifies CASSLTGTGWIRNQPQHF.

The genes are TRBV5-1 and TRBJ1-1; D gene ambiguous. The germline V gene has CDR1 SGHRS and CDR2 YFSETQ. Trimming stripped 0 bases from V and 1 base from J, with 13 bases between. CDR3 length equals 16 residues. CDR3 sequence: CASSLALGVENTEAFF. The CDR3 nucleotides read TGCGCCAGCAGCTTGGCCCTAGGTGTGGAGAACACTGAAGCTTTCTTT.

This chain connects TRBV14 to TRBJ2-3, with D possibly being TRBD2 (5 bases). The V gene's germline CDR1 is SGHDN and CDR2 FVKESK. The CDR3 spans 12 residues. Trimming cost V 4 bases and J 8 bases, with 10 bases left between them. The CDR3 loop reads CASSPSRGTQYF. The DNA of the CDR3 is TGTGCCAGCAGCCCCAGTCGGGGTACGCAGTATTTT.

The CDR3: CASSGVGGYNEQFF. The DNA for the CDR3 is TGCGCCAGCAGCGGGGTCGGGGGGTACAATGAGCAGTTCTTC. The V call is TRBV5-1, the J call TRBJ2-1; 7 positions agree with TRBD2. J lost 4 bases, V lost 4 bases, and 5 bases had no gene match. The CDR3 covers 14 residues. Germline CDR1 SGHRS, CDR2 YFSETQ.

The chain is built from TRBV27 and TRBJ2-1, with D hard to call. The CDR3 has 11 residues. V lost 6 bases and J 4 bases, leaving 4 bases between the germline ends. Germline assignment: CDR1 MNHEY and CDR2 SMNVEV (reference sequence). Here the CDR3 reads CASRSYNEQFF. CDR3 sequence (DNA): TGTGCCAGCAGGAGTTACAATGAGCAGTTCTTC.

The chain joins TRBV7-9 to TRBJ2-1, with TRBD1 matching over 8 bases. This CDR3 spans 16 amino acids. The junction had 7 bases not matched to a gene; V was cut back by 2 bases and J by 4 bases. In germline, CDR1 is SEHNR, CDR2 FQNEAQ (reference sequence). The CDR3 reads CASSLTGGMTYNEQFF. CDR3 bases: TGTGCCAGCAGCTTAACAGGGGGAATGACGTACAATGAGCAGTTCTTC.

CDR3 in DNA: TGTGCCAGCAGCTTTCTTCGGGGCGAGCAGTACTTC. Its protein product is CASSFLRGEQYF. This sequence joins TRBV7-2 and TRBJ2-7, with a weak D call TRBD2 (5 bases). The CDR3 has 12 amino acids. Trimming took off 3 bases at V and 6 bases at J, with 9 bases between the two ends. The germline V gene has CDR1 SGHTA and CDR2 FQGNSA.

The V and J genes are TRBV2 and TRBJ2-7; TRBD1 agrees at 12 bases. From germline, CDR1 is SNHLY and CDR2 FYNNEI. The V gene end was trimmed by 5 bases and the J gene end by 1 base; junction bases not matched to a gene: 6. This CDR3 is 16 amino acids long. CDR3 amino acids: CASSPPGQGASYEQYF. The DNA for the CDR3 is TGTGCCAGCAGTCCTCCGGGACAGGGGGCTTCCTACGAGCAGTACTTC.

The chain combines TRBV19 with TRBJ2-1, with 7 positions matching TRBD1. The CDR3 contains 17 residues. Trimming cost V 4 bases and J 7 bases; bases outside gene matches: 16. Germline V CDR1 and CDR2: LNHDA, SQIVND (reference sequence). The CDR3, as DNA: TGTGCCAGTAGTAACTTGCCCCAGGGGGTGGTCGTTAATGAGCAGTTCTTC. It yields the protein CASSNLPQGVVVNEQFF. Based on the CDR3 plus reference TRBV19 and TRBJ2-1, the full variable domain is DGGITQSPKYLFRKEGQNVTLSCEQNLNHDAMYWYRQDPGQGLRLIYYSQIVNDFQKGDIAEGYSVSREKKESFPLTVTSAQKNPTAFYLCASSNLPQGVVVNEQFFGPGTRLTVL.